These 29 T cell receptor beta chains share one sample of origin, sequenced in a study of persistence of HIV-infected CD4 T cells. The immunoSEQ assay was version 4, run in survey mode. TCRdb keeps only in-frame clones here, not all; method: immunoSEQ multiplex PCR. The table shows approximately 40,000 clones, with about four fifths occurring only once. Overlapping HIV-1 Gag 15-mer peptides at roughly 1 ug per peptide per mL were used. CD40L/CD69 double-negative CD45RO-high memory CD4+ T cells were collected. These TCRs' antigens remain unknown. This specimen consisted of CD4+ T cells sorted from PBMCs after approximately 20-hour stimulation, obtained from a patient who received antiretroviral therapy. The receptors originated from an adult man with HIV who was CMV-seropositive.

This chain uses TRBV19 with TRBJ1-6; tentative D call: TRBD1 (5 bases). Germline-derived CDR1 and CDR2 are LNHDA and SQIVND (reference sequence). The CDR3 covers 14 residues. V lost 3 bases to trimming and J lost 7 bases, with 10 bases between them. CDR3 nucleotide sequence: TGTGCCAGTAGTATGGGACCGATAAATTCACCCCTCCACTTT. This codes for CASSMGPINSPLHF.

The V call is TRBV7-3, the J call TRBJ2-3, with D perhaps TRBD1 (5 bases). V lost 5 bases to trimming and J lost 13 bases, with 16 bases between them. The CDR3 covers 12 residues. Germline CDR1 reads SGHTA; CDR2 reads FQGTGA. CDR3 DNA: TGTGCCAGCAGCATACCGGGCAGGGAAAAGTATTTT. Residues: CASSIPGREKYF. Drawing the rest from reference TRBV7-3 and TRBJ2-3, the complete variable domain is GAGVSQTPSNKVTEKGKYVELRCDPISGHTALYWYRQSLGQGPEFLIYFQGTGAADDSGLPNDRFFAVRPEGSVSTLKIQRTERGDSAVYLCASSIPGREKYFGPGTRLTVL.

This clone was picked up a small number of times. The rearrangement uses TRBV18 and TRBJ2-7; TRBD2 aligns across 8 bases. Trimming at V came to 3 bases and at J to 0 bases, leaving 7 bases not matched to a gene. Germline CDR1 and CDR2: KGHSH and LQKENI. The length of the CDR3 is 16 residues. CDR3 loop: CASSPALAGSSYEQYF. CDR3 nucleotide sequence: TGTGCCAGCTCACCTGCCTTAGCGGGATCCTCCTACGAGCAGTACTTC.

The CDR3 DNA is TGTGCCACCAGCAAAGGTTCCACAGGGGACTATGGCTACACCTTC. Translation gives CATSKGSTGDYGYTF. The chain joins TRBV15 to TRBJ1-2; TRBD1 aligns across 7 bases. Trimming took 4 bases from V and 3 from J; bases not matched to a gene: 8. The CDR3 is 15 residues long. CDR1 and CDR2 (germline): LNHNV, YYDKDF (reference sequence).

Only a few counts were recorded for this clone. The chain recombines TRBV19 with TRBJ2-3; 8 bases agree with TRBD1. The V gene's germline CDR1 is LNHDA and CDR2 SQIVND (reference sequence). The CDR3 length is 16 residues. Trimming removed 7 bases from V and 4 bases from J; junction bases left unmatched: 13. Here the CDR3 reads CASTSIGGQVADTQYF. CDR3 nucleotide sequence: TGTGCCAGTACTTCAATTGGGGGACAGGTTGCAGATACGCAGTATTTT.

This clone turned up a few times. The chain employs TRBV6-1 and TRBJ1-5; D possibly corresponds to TRBD1 (5 bases). The CDR3 spans 16 residues. From germline, CDR1 is MNHNS and CDR2 SASEGT. V lost 4 bases and J lost 2, with 15 bases in between. Here the CDR3 reads CASSGSQGRGNQPQHF. In DNA form, the CDR3 reads TGTGCCAGCAGTGGATCCCAGGGAAGGGGCAATCAGCCCCAGCATTTT.

This clone was recorded only once. CDR3 residues: CASTRGQGNYGYTF. In DNA, the CDR3 is TGTGCCAGCACCAGGGGACAGGGGAACTATGGCTACACCTTC. V gene TRBV6-5 combines with J gene TRBJ1-2; 10 bases are shared with TRBD1. The germline gives CDR1 MNHEY, CDR2 SVGAGI. The V and J ends lost 7 bases and 2 bases, in that order; junction bases with no gene match: 4. The CDR3 runs 14 residues.

This clone turned up a few times. The genes are TRBV9 and TRBJ1-2; possibly TRBD1 for D (5 bases). V was clipped by 5 bases and J by 8 bases, with 13 bases between them. Germline values: CDR1 SGDLS, CDR2 YYNGEE. This CDR3 contains 12 residues. Written as DNA, the CDR3 is TGTGCCAGCAGGTCGGGGGTAGGAGGCTACACCTTC. Encoded protein: CASRSGVGGYTF.

This clone was observed once. The rearrangement joins TRBV5-1 to TRBJ1-1, with D perhaps matching TRBD1 (5 bases). CDR1 is SGHRS and CDR2 is YFSETQ in the germline V gene. The ends were cut back, 4 bases at V and 5 bases at J, with 21 bases in the middle. The length of the CDR3 is 16 residues. In nucleotides, the CDR3 is TGCGCCAGCAGCATCCAGGGACCGCGCGGTGGTACTGAAGCTTTCTTT. The encoded protein is CASSIQGPRGGTEAFF.

The DNA of the CDR3 is TGTGCCAGCAGTTGGTCCGGGACTAGCGGCCAAGAGACCCAGTACTTC. It translates to CASSWSGTSGQETQYF. This chain links TRBV6-5 with TRBJ2-5, with TRBD2 matching over 11 bases. This CDR3 is built from 16 residues. Germline values: CDR1 MNHEY, CDR2 SVGAGI. V shed 4 bases, J shed 1 base, and the junction held 5 bases outside the gene matches.

This sequence joins TRBV6-5 and TRBJ1-2; no definite D call. Trimming shortened V by 6 bases and J by 8 bases, and 16 bases separated the two germline ends. The CDR3 consists of 13 residues. Germline CDR1 and CDR2: MNHEY and SVGAGI. CDR3 sequence reads: CASSRPLPGGYTF. The CDR3 coding sequence is TGTGCCAGCAGCCGTCCTCTTCCCGGCGGCTACACCTTC.

The chain couples TRBV30 to TRBJ2-7; D is possibly TRBD1 (6 bases). The CDR3 contains 13 residues. The germline CDR1 and CDR2 sequences are GTSNPN and SVGIG (reference sequence). The germline V and J ends were trimmed by 0 bases and 4 bases, with 10 bases remaining between them. The CDR3 here is CAWSVNRAYEQYF. The CDR3 DNA reads as TGTGCCTGGAGTGTAAACAGGGCGTACGAGCAGTACTTC.

V and J are TRBV10-3 and TRBJ1-5, with D possibly matching TRBD1 (5 bases). V lost 2 bases and J 4 bases, leaving 12 bases between the germline ends. The CDR3 loop spans 15 amino acids. Germline V CDR1 and CDR2: ENHRY, SYGVKD. CDR3 region: CAISETREGNQPQHF. CDR3 nucleotides: TGTGCCATCAGTGAGACCAGGGAAGGGAATCAGCCCCAGCATTTT.

The chain employs TRBV10-3 and TRBJ1-1; D is ambiguous. Germline CDR1 is ENHRY and CDR2 is SYGVKD. The CDR3 length is 14 residues. V shed 3 bases and J shed 0 bases, with 8 bases lying between them. CDR3 DNA: TGTGCCATCAGTGATCGGCCTCTGAACACTGAAGCTTTCTTT. Translation: CAISDRPLNTEAFF.

The chain recombines TRBV4-2 with TRBJ1-4, with a weak D call TRBD1 (5 bases). Trimming shortened V by 1 base and J by 3 bases, and 12 bases separated the two germline ends. CDR3 length: 16 amino acids. Germline CDR1 is LGHNA and CDR2 is YNFKEQ. The CDR3 nucleotides read TGTGCCAGCAGCCAAGCAGGGCTTGGGTCTAATGAAAAACTGTTTTTT. Translating it yields CASSQAGLGSNEKLFF.

This clone was recorded only once. The J gene is TRBJ1-1, the V gene TRBV10-3; 8 bases agree with TRBD1. CDR3 length equals 15 residues. Germline CDR1 reads ENHRY; CDR2 reads SYGVKD. V trimming: 4 bases; J trimming: 3 bases; junction bases outside the gene matches: 7. The CDR3 is CAISGRQGQDTEAFF. CDR3 nucleotide sequence: TGTGCCATCAGTGGTAGACAGGGGCAGGACACTGAAGCTTTCTTT.

V and J are TRBV10-3 and TRBJ2-1; 7 bases align to TRBD1. The V gene end was trimmed by 3 bases and the J gene end by 2 bases; junction bases not matched to a gene: 4. The CDR3 is made up of 15 amino acids. CDR1 is ENHRY and CDR2 is SYGVKD in the germline V gene. The CDR3 region is CAISEGQGAYNEQFF. CDR3 nucleotides: TGTGCCATCAGTGAAGGGCAGGGGGCCTACAATGAGCAGTTCTTC.

The V and J genes are TRBV18 and TRBJ1-1; a weak D match, TRBD1 (5 bases). This CDR3 contains 15 residues. Trimming pared 2 bases from V and 5 bases from J, leaving 15 bases between. Germline V CDR1 and CDR2: KGHSH, LQKENI. Written as DNA, the CDR3 is TGTGCCAGCTCACCAGGGACGAGGGACCGGACTGAAGCTTTCTTT. Amino acids: CASSPGTRDRTEAFF.

As concerns this clone: Mismatch with germline at one junction end may stem from a read error. The chain recombines TRBV10-1 with TRBJ1-6, with D possibly being TRBD1 (6 bases). The CDR3 sequence is 14 residues long. The germline gives CDR1 WNHNN, CDR2 SYGVQD (reference sequence). CDR3 in DNA: TGCGCCAGCAGGGCGGACAGAAAGGGGTCACCCCTCCATTTT. As protein: CASRADRKGSPLHF.

This chain joins TRBV11-2 and TRBJ1-1, with D perhaps TRBD1 (6 bases). This CDR3 spans 15 amino acids. Germline assignment: CDR1 SGHAT and CDR2 FQNNGV. V was pared by 0 bases and J by 5 bases, with 13 bases between. CDR3 DNA sequence: TGTGCCAGCAGCTTAGATTCAGGGGTTGGGACTGAAGCTTTCTTT. This codes for CASSLDSGVGTEAFF.

A remark on this clone: The sample carries other DNA sequences with the same CDR3. V usage is TRBV19 and J usage is TRBJ2-2, with a possible D match to TRBD1 (5 bases). V shed 4 bases and J shed 1 base, with 10 bases lying between them. The CDR3 loop spans 15 amino acids. In germline, CDR1 is LNHDA, CDR2 SQIVND (reference sequence). The CDR3 bases are TGTGCCAGTAGTAAAGGACAACAGAACACCGGGGAGCTGTTTTTT. Translated, it gives CASSKGQQNTGELFF.

The genes are TRBV7-9 and TRBJ1-1, with no clear D. The CDR3 has 11 amino acids. Germline V CDR1 and CDR2: SEHNR, FQNEAQ (reference sequence). V lost 5 bases and J 5 bases, leaving 6 bases between the germline ends. The CDR3: CASSLGTEAFF. The CDR3 DNA reads as TGTGCCAGCAGCCTAGGAACTGAAGCTTTCTTT.

This chain connects TRBV7-2 to TRBJ1-5; no definite D call. The CDR3 extends over 13 amino acids. Deletions cut 1 base from V and 7 bases from J, with 8 bases between. CDR1 and CDR2 from the germline V gene are SGHTA and FQGNSA. CDR3 residues: CASSLGARQPQHF. The CDR3 DNA reads as TGTGCCAGCAGCTTAGGGGCGCGGCAGCCCCAGCATTTT.

V and J are TRBV4-2 and TRBJ2-2, with D maybe TRBD2 (5 bases). This CDR3 has 17 amino acids. The V end was cut by 4 bases, the J end by 0 bases, with 15 bases between. Germline V gene lookup returns CDR1 LGHNA and CDR2 YNFKEQ. The CDR3 bases are TGTGCCAGCAGCCCTTACGGGGTAGCGCCGAACACCGGGGAGCTGTTTTTT. Protein sequence: CASSPYGVAPNTGELFF.

This clone was counted only a few times. J is TRBJ2-3 and V is TRBV7-9; D is unclear. The CDR3 consists of 15 residues. With 1 base removed from V and 3 bases from J, the gap between germline ends came to 11 bases. Germline CDR1 SEHNR, CDR2 FQNEAQ (reference sequence). Here the CDR3 reads CASSLDFYRTDTQYF. The CDR3 DNA sequence: TGTGCCAGCAGCTTAGATTTTTACCGGACAGATACGCAGTATTTT.

The chain has TRBV9 and TRBJ1-2, with TRBD1 identical over 10 bases. The CDR3 contains 15 residues. CDR1 is SGDLS and CDR2 is YYNGEE in the germline V gene. The V and J ends lost 4 bases and 5 bases, in that order; junction bases with no gene match: 8. CDR3 DNA sequence: TGTGCCAGCAGCCTGACAGGGGGCCCTCTTTATGGCTACACCTTC. Its translation is CASSLTGGPLYGYTF. The entire variable domain, with the rest obtained from reference TRBV9 and TRBJ1-2, is as follows: DSGVTQTPKHLITATGQRVTLRCSPRSGDLSVYWYQQSLDQGLQFLIQYYNGEERAKGNILERFSAQQFPDLHSELNLSSLELGDSALYFCASSLTGGPLYGYTFGSGTRLTVV.

V and J are TRBV18 and TRBJ2-3; D is undetermined. This CDR3 has 11 amino acids. Between the trimmed V and J ends, which lost 3 bases and 6 bases, there was a span of 4 bases. Germline V gene lookup returns CDR1 KGHSH and CDR2 LQKENI. The CDR3 DNA reads TGTGCCAGCTCACCTTGGGATACGCAGTATTTT. Its protein is CASSPWDTQYF.

This clone has just a few counts. The chain uses TRBV30 and TRBJ1-2, with a weak D call TRBD1 (5 bases). The CDR3 has 13 residues. From germline, CDR1 is GTSNPN and CDR2 SVGIG (reference sequence). Between the trimmed V and J ends, which lost 3 bases and 0 bases, there was a span of 8 bases. The CDR3, as DNA: TGTGCCTGGAGAGGGGCTACTAACTATGGCTACACCTTC. Encoded protein: CAWRGATNYGYTF.

The chain couples TRBV6-5 to TRBJ2-3, with 12 bases aligning to TRBD2. There are 16 residues in the CDR3. V shed 4 bases and J 3 bases; nucleotides not matched to a gene: 5. From germline, CDR1 is MNHEY and CDR2 SVGAGI. Here the CDR3 reads CASSSLAGGPTDTQYF. The CDR3 DNA follows: TGTGCCAGCAGTTCTCTAGCGGGGGGGCCAACAGATACGCAGTATTTT.